This entry lists 8 T cell receptor beta chains sequenced from one sample in a study of T cells expressing NK-cell markers. From its re-call of the 5' RACE reads, TCRdb lists each CDR3 protein once, without DNA. This table holds 500,000 to 700,000 distinct CDR3 sequences. The sequenced material came from blood T cells: a sorted CD56 or NKG2C T cell subset, CD4+ or CD8+ T cells, or bulk PBMC T cells (not recorded which). These receptors originate from a man between 18 and 35 years old in good health.

J is TRBJ2-1 and V is TRBV3-1. Germline-derived CDR1 and CDR2 are LGHDT and YNNKEL (reference sequence). The CDR3 sequence is 13 residues long. The CDR3 loop reads CASSQDRTMRQFF.

The chain carries TRBV11-2 and TRBJ2-1; as DNA is missing, the TRBD1 call by TCRdb cannot be tested. The CDR3 is 16 amino acids. Germline V gives CDR1 SGHAT, CDR2 FQNNGV. This chain's CDR3 is CASSLVPGQGRDEQFF.

J is TRBJ2-1 and V is TRBV20-1. The germline V gene has CDR1 DFQATT and CDR2 SNEGSKA (reference sequence). There are 13 residues in the CDR3. This CDR3 is CSATSTPYNEQFF.

The chain joins TRBV20-1 to TRBJ2-4; TCRdb returns TRBD2, unconfirmable since there is no DNA. Germline assignment: CDR1 DFQATT and CDR2 SNEGSKA (reference sequence). The CDR3 runs 14 residues. The CDR3 spells CSARKVGEKNIQYF.

This rearrangement joins TRBV5-1 to TRBJ2-3; the D gene TCRdb calls, TRBD2, cannot be checked with no DNA. Germline lookup yields CDR1 SGHRS and CDR2 YFSETQ. CDR3 size: 18 residues. The CDR3 reads CASSRGLAGGPSTDTQYF. The whole variable domain, filled in from reference TRBV5-1 and TRBJ2-3, reads KAGVTQTPRYLIKTRGQQVTLSCSPISGHRSVSWYQQTPGQGLQFLFEYFSETQRNKGNFPGRFSGRQFSNSRSEMNVSTLELGDSALYLCASSRGLAGGPSTDTQYFGPGTRLTVL.

V and J are TRBV7-2 and TRBJ1-2. CDR3 length: 13 amino acids. Germline CDR1 and CDR2: SGHTA and FQGNSA. CDR3 in amino acids: CASSLGGVDGYTF.

The J gene is TRBJ1-5, the V gene TRBV4-2; TCRdb reports TRBD1, a call that lacks DNA to check it against. The CDR3 is 16 residues long. The germline CDR1 and CDR2 sequences are LGHNA and YNFKEQ. Here the CDR3 reads CASSQDLGGTDQPQHF.

V usage is TRBV7-9 and J usage is TRBJ2-5; lacking DNA, the TRBD2 call made by TCRdb goes unchecked. The CDR3 loop spans 15 amino acids. CDR1 is SEHNR, CDR2 FQNEAQ, per germline (reference sequence). The CDR3 reads CASRRLLGPQETQYF.